This T cell receptor beta chain was identified in a study of T cells in Graves' hyperthyroidism and ophthalmopathy. Study findings and constraints: A model of 13 V-J features distinguished ophthalmopathy from stable hyperthyroidism.

Disease lasting under 3 months, a NOSPECS grade of at least 4, and a Clinical Activity Score of at least 3 were features of the ophthalmopathy patients. For this clonotype: Antigen unknown.

Researchers took RNA transcripts and amplified the TCR beta CDR3 regions from them. A set of HTBI primers served as the primers for a first-round RT-PCR of the TCR CDR3. A single record per CDR3 protein comes from TCRdb applying MiXCR to the multiplex PCR reads. The table records about 460,000 distinct CDR3 sequences, approximately 22% of them present only once. Trimming removed 6 bases from V and 0 bases from J, with 12 bases in between. From germline, CDR1 is SEHNR and CDR2 FQNEAQ (reference sequence). CDR3 size: 14 residues. The receptor's source is a woman between 65 and 79 years old with Graves' ophthalmopathy. The chain uses TRBV7-9 and TRBJ2-7, with D possibly matching TRBD2 (6 bases). The source material was blood. Written as DNA, the CDR3 is TGTGCCAGCAGGAGGGACGGGAGCTCCTACGAGCAGTACTTC. Translating it yields CASRRDGSSYEQYF.